This TCR beta chain was documented in a study of blood T cell repertoires in COVID-19. The germline V gene encodes CDR1 PRHDT and CDR2 FYEKMQ (reference sequence). Trimming at V came to 2 bases and at J to 3 bases, leaving 12 bases not matched to a gene. The CDR3 is made up of 17 amino acids. Per the authors' pipeline: Estimation of nucleated cell counts relied on the amplification of reference gene primers. Data came from immunoSEQ multiplex PCR; TCRdb stores just in-frame clones and leaves some out. The V and J calls and clone size were taken over from that table, and D and trimming were inferred from the DNA. The sample carries about 220,000 clones, approximately 80% recorded once.

Sequences were obtained from peripheral blood. The source of this sequence is a young man with active or convalescent COVID-19. The rearrangement links TRBV13 to TRBJ1-2; 7 bases align to TRBD1. The CDR3 nucleotides read TGTGCCAGCAGCTTATCCCCCTCGACAGGGACCCACTATGGCTACACCTTC. Translation: CASSLSPSTGTHYGYTF. Full variable domain (outside the CDR3, taken from reference TRBV13 and TRBJ1-2): AAGVIQSPRHLIKEKRETATLKCYPIPRHDTVYWYQQGPGQDPQFLISFYEKMQSDKGSIPDRFSAQQFSDYHSELNMSSLELGDSALYFCASSLSPSTGTHYGYTFGSGTRLTVV.